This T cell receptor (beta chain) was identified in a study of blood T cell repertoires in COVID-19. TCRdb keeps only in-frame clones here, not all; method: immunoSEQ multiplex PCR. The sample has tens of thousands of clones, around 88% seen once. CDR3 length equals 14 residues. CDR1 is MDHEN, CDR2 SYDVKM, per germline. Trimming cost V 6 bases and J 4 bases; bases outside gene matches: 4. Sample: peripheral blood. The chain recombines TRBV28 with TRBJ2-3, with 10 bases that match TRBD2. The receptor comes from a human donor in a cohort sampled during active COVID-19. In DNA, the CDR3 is TGTGCCAGCAGCACTAGCGGGAAGGCAGATACGCAGTATTTT. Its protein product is CASSTSGKADTQYF.